This TCR beta chain was identified in a study of T cell repertoires in cytomegalovirus infection. The study's findings and limits: There were HLA-C-restricted CMV-specific TCR beta clonotypes dominating the ex vivo response.

A remark on this clonotype: Its specificity is not known.

TCRdb fed the reads into MiXCR, producing one record per CDR3 protein. The sample holds about 900,000 distinct CDR3 sequences, around 32% seen once. Looked up from germline, CDR1 is LGHNT and CDR2 is FRNRAP. The CDR3 has 13 amino acids. The V gene lost 4 bases and the J gene lost 5 bases, with 9 bases spanning the gap. The source material was cultured CD8+ T cells from PBMCs, sampled from culture after CMV antigen stimulation. The chain has TRBV12-5 and TRBJ2-1; TRBD1 is a possible D gene (6 bases). This TCR derives from a human donor in good health (CMV status not recorded). Some clones in this sample may be carry-over from other donors' samples. CDR3 sequence reads: CASGWGQDNEQFF. In nucleotides, the CDR3 is TGTGCTAGTGGTTGGGGACAAGACAATGAGCAGTTCTTC.